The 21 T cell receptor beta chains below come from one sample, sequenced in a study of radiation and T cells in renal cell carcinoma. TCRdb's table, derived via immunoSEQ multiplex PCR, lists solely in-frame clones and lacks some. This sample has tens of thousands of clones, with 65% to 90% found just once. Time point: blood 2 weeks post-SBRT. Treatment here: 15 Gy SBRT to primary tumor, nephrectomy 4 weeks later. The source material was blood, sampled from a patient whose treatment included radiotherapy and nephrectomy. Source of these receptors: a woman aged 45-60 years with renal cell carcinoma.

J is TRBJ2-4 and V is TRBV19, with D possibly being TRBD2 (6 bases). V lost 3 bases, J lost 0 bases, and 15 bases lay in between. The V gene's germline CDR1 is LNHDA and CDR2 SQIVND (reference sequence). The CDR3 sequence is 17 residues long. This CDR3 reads CASSMNLGGVAKNIQYF. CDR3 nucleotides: TGTGCCAGTAGTATGAATTTGGGCGGGGTAGCCAAAAACATTCAGTACTTC.

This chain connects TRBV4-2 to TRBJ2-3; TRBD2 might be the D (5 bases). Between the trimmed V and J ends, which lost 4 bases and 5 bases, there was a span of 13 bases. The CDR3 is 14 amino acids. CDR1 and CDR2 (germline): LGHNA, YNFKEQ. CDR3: CASSLGSAGDTQYF. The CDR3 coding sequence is TGTGCCAGCAGCCTCGGCAGTGCGGGAGATACGCAGTATTTT.

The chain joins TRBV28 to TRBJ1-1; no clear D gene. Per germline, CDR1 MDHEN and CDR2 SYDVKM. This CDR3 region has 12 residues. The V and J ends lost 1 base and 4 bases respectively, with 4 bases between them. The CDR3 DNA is TGTGCCAGCAGTTTATTTGGCACTGAAGCTTTCTTT. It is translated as CASSLFGTEAFF. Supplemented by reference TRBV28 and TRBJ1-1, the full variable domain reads DVKVTQSSRYLVKRTGEKVFLECVQDMDHENMFWYRQDPGLGLRLIYFSYDVKMKEKGDIPEGYSVSREKKERFSLILESASTNQTSMYLCASSLFGTEAFFGQGTRLTVV.

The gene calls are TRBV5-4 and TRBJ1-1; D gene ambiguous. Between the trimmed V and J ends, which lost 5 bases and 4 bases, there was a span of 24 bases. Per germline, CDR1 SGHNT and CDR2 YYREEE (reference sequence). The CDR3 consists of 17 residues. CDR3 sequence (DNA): TGTGCCAGCAGAATTGGGAGTGGCGGGAGATGGGGCACTGAAGCTTTCTTT. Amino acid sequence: CASRIGSGGRWGTEAFF.

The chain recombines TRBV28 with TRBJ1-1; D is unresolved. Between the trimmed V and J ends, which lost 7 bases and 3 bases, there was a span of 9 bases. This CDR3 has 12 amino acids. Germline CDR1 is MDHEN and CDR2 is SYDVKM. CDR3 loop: CASTLQDTEAFF. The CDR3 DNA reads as TGTGCCAGCACCCTCCAGGACACTGAAGCTTTCTTT.

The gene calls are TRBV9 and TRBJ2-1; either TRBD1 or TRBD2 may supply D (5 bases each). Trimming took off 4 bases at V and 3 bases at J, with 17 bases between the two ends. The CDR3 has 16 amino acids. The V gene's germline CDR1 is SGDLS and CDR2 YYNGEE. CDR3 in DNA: TGTGCCAGCAGCAAAGGGGAACTAGTCCTCTACAATGAGCAGTTCTTC. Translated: CASSKGELVLYNEQFF.

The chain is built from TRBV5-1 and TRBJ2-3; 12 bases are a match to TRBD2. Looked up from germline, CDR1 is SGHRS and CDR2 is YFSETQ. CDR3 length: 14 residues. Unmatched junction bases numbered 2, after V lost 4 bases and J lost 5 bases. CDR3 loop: CASSMTSGGDTQYF. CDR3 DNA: TGCGCCAGCAGCATGACTAGCGGGGGAGATACGCAGTATTTT.

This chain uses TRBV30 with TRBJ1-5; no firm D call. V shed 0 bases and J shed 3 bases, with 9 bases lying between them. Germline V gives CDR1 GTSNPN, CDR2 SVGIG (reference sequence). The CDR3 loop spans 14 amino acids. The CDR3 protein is CAWSVGQFNQPQHF. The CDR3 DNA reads TGTGCCTGGAGTGTAGGGCAGTTCAATCAGCCCCAGCATTTT. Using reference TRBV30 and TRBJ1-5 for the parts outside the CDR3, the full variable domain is SQTIHQWPATLVQPVGSPLSLECTVEGTSNPNLYWYRQAAGRGLQLLFYSVGIGQISSEVPQNLSASRPQDRQFILSSKKLLLSDSGFYLCAWSVGQFNQPQHFGDGTRLSIL.

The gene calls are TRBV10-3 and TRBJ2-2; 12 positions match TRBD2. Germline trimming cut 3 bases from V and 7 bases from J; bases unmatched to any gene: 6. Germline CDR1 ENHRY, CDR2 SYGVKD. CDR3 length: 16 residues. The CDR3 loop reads CAISELSSGRVGELFF. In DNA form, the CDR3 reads TGTGCCATCAGTGAATTGTCTAGCGGGAGGGTCGGGGAGCTGTTTTTT.

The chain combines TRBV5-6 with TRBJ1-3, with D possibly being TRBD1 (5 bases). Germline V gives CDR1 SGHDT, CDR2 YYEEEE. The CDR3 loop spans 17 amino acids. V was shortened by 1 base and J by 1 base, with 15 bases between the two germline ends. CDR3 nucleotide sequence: TGTGCCAGCAGCTTGTGGGGCCCAGGGAGGTCTGGAAACACCATATATTTT. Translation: CASSLWGPGRSGNTIYF.

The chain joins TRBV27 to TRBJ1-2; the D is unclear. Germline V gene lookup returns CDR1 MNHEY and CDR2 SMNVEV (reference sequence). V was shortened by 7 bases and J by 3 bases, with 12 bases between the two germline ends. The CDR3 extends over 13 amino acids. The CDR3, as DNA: TGTGCCAGCACCGAAGCCCCGGACTATGGCTACACCTTC. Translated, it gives CASTEAPDYGYTF.

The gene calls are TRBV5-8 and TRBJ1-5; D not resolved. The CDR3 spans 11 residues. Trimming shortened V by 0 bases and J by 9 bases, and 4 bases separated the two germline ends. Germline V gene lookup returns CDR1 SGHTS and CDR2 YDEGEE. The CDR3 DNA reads TGTGCCAGCAGCTTGGGGCGGCCCCAGCATTTT. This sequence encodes CASSLGRPQHF.

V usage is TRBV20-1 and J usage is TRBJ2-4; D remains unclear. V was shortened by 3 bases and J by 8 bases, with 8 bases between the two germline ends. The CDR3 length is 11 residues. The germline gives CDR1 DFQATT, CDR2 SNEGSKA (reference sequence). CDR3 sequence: CSARVSDIQYF. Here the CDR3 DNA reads TGCAGTGCTAGGGTGTCAGACATTCAGTACTTC.

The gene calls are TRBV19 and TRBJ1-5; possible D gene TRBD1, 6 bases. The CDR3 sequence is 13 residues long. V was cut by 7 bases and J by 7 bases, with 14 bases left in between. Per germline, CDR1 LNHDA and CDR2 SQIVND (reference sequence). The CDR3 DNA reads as TGTGCCAGTACGAAGGGGGGAATCCAGCCCCAGCATTTT. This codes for CASTKGGIQPQHF.

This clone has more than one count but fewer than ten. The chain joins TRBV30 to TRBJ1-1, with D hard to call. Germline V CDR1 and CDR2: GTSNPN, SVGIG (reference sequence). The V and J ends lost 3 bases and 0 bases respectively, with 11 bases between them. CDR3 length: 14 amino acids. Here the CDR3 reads CAWRRVEMNTEAFF. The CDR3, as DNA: TGTGCCTGGAGGAGGGTCGAAATGAACACTGAAGCTTTCTTT. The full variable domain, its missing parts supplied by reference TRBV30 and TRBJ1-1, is SQTIHQWPATLVQPVGSPLSLECTVEGTSNPNLYWYRQAAGRGLQLLFYSVGIGQISSEVPQNLSASRPQDRQFILSSKKLLLSDSGFYLCAWRRVEMNTEAFFGQGTRLTVV.

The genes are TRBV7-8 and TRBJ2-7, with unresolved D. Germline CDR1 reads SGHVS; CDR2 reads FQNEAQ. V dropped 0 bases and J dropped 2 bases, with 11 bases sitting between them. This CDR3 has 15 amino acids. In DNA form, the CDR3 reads TGTGCCAGCAGCTTAGCAACGGCGACTCCCTACGAGCAGTACTTC. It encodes CASSLATATPYEQYF.

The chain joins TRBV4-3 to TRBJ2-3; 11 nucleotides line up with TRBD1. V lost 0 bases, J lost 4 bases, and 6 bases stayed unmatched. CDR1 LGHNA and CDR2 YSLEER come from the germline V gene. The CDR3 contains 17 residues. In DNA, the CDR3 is TGCGCCAGCAGCCAAGATCGTGGACAGGGGGCCGCAGATACGCAGTATTTT. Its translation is CASSQDRGQGAADTQYF.

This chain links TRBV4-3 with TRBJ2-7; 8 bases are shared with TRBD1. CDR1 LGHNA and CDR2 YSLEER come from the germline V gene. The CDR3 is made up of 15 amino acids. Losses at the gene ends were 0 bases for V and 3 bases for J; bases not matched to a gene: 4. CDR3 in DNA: TGCGCCAGCAGCCAAGATCGAACAGGGGGCTACGAGCAGTACTTC. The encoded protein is CASSQDRTGGYEQYF.

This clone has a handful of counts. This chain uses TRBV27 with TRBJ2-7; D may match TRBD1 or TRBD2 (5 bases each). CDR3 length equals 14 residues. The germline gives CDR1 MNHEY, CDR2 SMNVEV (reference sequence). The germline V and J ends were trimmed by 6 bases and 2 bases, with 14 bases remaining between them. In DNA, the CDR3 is TGTGCCAGCAGACCCCCCGGGGCCGCCTACGAGCAGTACTTC. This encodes CASRPPGAAYEQYF.

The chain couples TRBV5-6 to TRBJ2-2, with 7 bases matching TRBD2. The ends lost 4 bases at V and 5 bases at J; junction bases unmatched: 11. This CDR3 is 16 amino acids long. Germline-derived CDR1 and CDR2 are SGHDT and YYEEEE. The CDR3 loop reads CASSLVPGGRTGELFF. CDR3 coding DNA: TGTGCCAGCAGCCTCGTTCCGGGGGGAAGAACCGGGGAGCTGTTTTTT.

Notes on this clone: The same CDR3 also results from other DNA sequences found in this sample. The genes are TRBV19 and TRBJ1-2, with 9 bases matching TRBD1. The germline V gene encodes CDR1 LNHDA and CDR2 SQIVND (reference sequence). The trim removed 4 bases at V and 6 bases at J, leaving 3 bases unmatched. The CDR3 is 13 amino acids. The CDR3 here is CASSTTGGDGYTF. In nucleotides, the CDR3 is TGTGCCAGTAGTACCACAGGGGGCGATGGCTACACCTTC.